This passage covers 20 T cell receptor beta chains from one sample sequenced in a study of blood T cell repertoires in COVID-19. Sequenced by immunoSEQ multiplex PCR; TCRdb stores in-frame clones only, minus some. The table shows approximately 150,000 clones, with approximately 84% occurring only once. Sequenced material: peripheral blood. The receptors stem from a human donor with acute or convalescent COVID-19. The donor label of this sample is uncertain.

CDR3 coding DNA: TGTGCCAGCAGTGAATCCCACCGGGGAAGGAGCAATCAGCCCCAGCATTTT. The encoded protein is CASSESHRGRSNQPQHF. The rearrangement uses TRBV6-1 and TRBJ1-5; D unclear. Germline CDR1 and CDR2: MNHNS and SASEGT. The CDR3 totals 17 residues. V lost 2 bases and J 1 base, leaving 15 bases between the germline ends.

The rearrangement uses TRBV7-2 and TRBJ1-2; D is unclear. Trimming left V 3 bases short and J 5 bases short, with 7 bases between. Germline-derived CDR1 and CDR2 are SGHTA and FQGNSA. The CDR3 has 12 amino acids. Here the CDR3 DNA reads TGTGCCAGCAGCTTTCTATCGTATGGCTACACCTTC. This sequence encodes CASSFLSYGYTF.

On this clone itself: Other nucleotide sequences in the sample specify the same CDR3. This sequence joins TRBV19 and TRBJ2-1, with 11 bases lining up with TRBD1. With V trimmed by 8 bases and J by 1 base, 7 bases remained unmatched. The CDR3 sequence is 16 residues long. Germline values: CDR1 LNHDA, CDR2 SQIVND (reference sequence). CDR3 loop: CASSRGQGASYNEQFF. The DNA for the CDR3 is TGTGCCAGTTCGCGCGGACAGGGGGCTTCCTACAATGAGCAGTTCTTC.

The chain combines TRBV21-1 with TRBJ2-7; the table names TRBD2, a call not compared with the DNA. TRBV21-1 is termed a pseudogene. The CDR3 totals 20 residues. The DNA of the CDR3 is TGTGCCAGCAGCAAAACCCGCTTGTATGAGTCGGGTGGGAGAGCCTACGAGCAGTACTTC. This translates into CASSKTRLYESGGRAYEQYF.

This rearrangement joins TRBV7-2 to TRBJ2-1; the match to TRBD2 covers 9 bases. Germline loops: CDR1 SGHTA, CDR2 FQGNSA. There are 16 residues in the CDR3. Trimming took 4 bases from V and 3 from J; bases not matched to a gene: 7. CDR3 DNA: TGTGCCAGCAGCTACCAGACTAGCGGTATCTACAATGAGCAGTTCTTC. This sequence encodes CASSYQTSGIYNEQFF.

This clone showed up just once. The chain links TRBV27 to TRBJ2-1; TRBD1 matches at 10 bases. Trimming took 4 bases from V and 9 from J; bases not matched to a gene: 9. The V gene's germline CDR1 is MNHEY and CDR2 SMNVEV (reference sequence). This CDR3 has 15 amino acids. Here the CDR3 reads CASSSMDRGSGEQFF. In DNA form, the CDR3 reads TGTGCCAGCAGTTCAATGGACAGGGGGTCAGGTGAGCAGTTCTTC.

This sequence joins TRBV9 and TRBJ2-2, with 14 bases fitting TRBD2. Losses at the gene ends were 0 bases for V and 4 bases for J; bases not matched to a gene: 5. This CDR3 spans 18 amino acids. CDR1 is SGDLS, CDR2 YYNGEE, per germline. Written as DNA, the CDR3 is TGTGCCAGCAGCGTAGTGGAGGGACTAGCGGGAGTCACCGGGGAGCTGTTTTTT. This codes for CASSVVEGLAGVTGELFF.

The chain recombines TRBV5-1 with TRBJ1-2, with TRBD1 matching over 11 bases. From germline, CDR1 is SGHRS and CDR2 YFSETQ. CDR3 size: 15 residues. V gave up 1 base and J gave up 3 bases; unmatched junction bases: 2. CDR3 in amino acids: CASSLWGQGDYGYTF. CDR3 bases: TGCGCCAGCAGCTTGTGGGGACAGGGGGACTATGGCTACACCTTC.

The chain couples TRBV5-4 to TRBJ1-6; D uncertain. Germline V gene sequence: CDR1 SGHNT, CDR2 YYREEE (reference sequence). With 5 bases removed from V and 2 bases from J, the gap between germline ends came to 11 bases. The CDR3 consists of 15 residues. DNA for the CDR3: TGTGCCAGCAGGCGGGAAGCGGCCTATAATTCACCCCTCCACTTT. Its protein is CASRREAAYNSPLHF.

This rearrangement joins TRBV23-1 to TRBJ1-5; D remains unclear. TRBV23-1 is an ORF; its function is uncertain. Trimming pared 7 bases from V and 0 bases from J, leaving 19 bases between. This CDR3 region has 17 residues. CDR3 DNA sequence: TGCGCCAGCACTTCCCCTTTCTACAGTACTAGCAATCAGCCCCAGCATTTT. Protein sequence: CASTSPFYSTSNQPQHF.

The chain employs TRBV25-1 and TRBJ2-5, with 11 bases fitting TRBD1. The CDR3 spans 15 residues. Germline-derived CDR1 and CDR2 are MGHDK and SYGVNS. J was trimmed by 4 bases and V by 4 bases; bases with no gene match: 5. Here the CDR3 reads CASSAGTGGRETQYF. The CDR3 DNA sequence: TGTGCCAGCAGTGCTGGGACAGGGGGTCGAGAGACCCAGTACTTC.

The V and J genes are TRBV14 and TRBJ1-1, with 7 bases lining up with TRBD1. The germline V gene encodes CDR1 SGHDN and CDR2 FVKESK. CDR3 size: 15 residues. Unmatched junction bases numbered 7, after V lost 1 base and J lost 5 bases. The CDR3 loop is CASSQVAGGGTEAFF. CDR3 bases: TGTGCCAGCAGCCAAGTAGCAGGGGGAGGTACTGAAGCTTTCTTT. Based on the CDR3 plus reference TRBV14 and TRBJ1-1, the full variable domain is EAGVTQFPSHSVIEKGQTVTLRCDPISGHDNLYWYRRVMGKEIKFLLHFVKESKQDESGMPNNRFLAERTGGTYSTLKVQPAELEDSGVYFCASSQVAGGGTEAFFGQGTRLTVV.

This clone is a singleton in its sample. The chain uses TRBV5-4 and TRBJ1-3; D gene ambiguous. V shed 5 bases and J shed 0 bases, with 15 bases lying between them. The germline V gene has CDR1 SGHNT and CDR2 YYREEE (reference sequence). The CDR3 consists of 16 residues. The CDR3 loop is CASSPAAGNSGNTIYF. Here the CDR3 DNA reads TGTGCCAGCAGTCCCGCAGCAGGCAACTCTGGAAACACCATATATTTT.

This clone was detected a few times. The J gene is TRBJ2-2, the V gene TRBV11-2; no definite D call. CDR1 and CDR2 from the germline V gene are SGHAT and FQNNGV. V was pared by 0 bases and J by 6 bases, with 5 bases between. CDR3 length equals 13 residues. CDR3 region: CASSLDEAGELFF. As DNA, the CDR3 is TGTGCCAGCAGCTTAGACGAGGCCGGGGAGCTGTTTTTT.

This chain links TRBV5-3 with TRBJ1-3; maybe TRBD1 (5 bases). TRBV5-3 is assigned to the ORF class and has an uncertain function. The CDR3 length is 16 residues. With 0 bases removed from V and 0 bases from J, the gap between germline ends came to 10 bases. CDR3 DNA: TGTGCCAGAAGCTTGGTTGGGGCCTTCTCTGGAAACACCATATATTTT. Encoded protein: CARSLVGAFSGNTIYF.

The J gene is TRBJ2-1, the V gene TRBV5-4; tentative D call: TRBD1 (6 bases). The CDR3 length is 14 residues. Germline assignment: CDR1 SGHNT and CDR2 YYREEE (reference sequence). V gave up 4 bases and J gave up 7 bases, with 15 bases separating them. DNA of the CDR3: TGTGCCAGCAGCCTCAGGGTGGGGGCGAATGAGCAGTTCTTC. It encodes CASSLRVGANEQFF.

In its sample, this clone was seen a few times. The chain uses TRBV12-3 or TRBV12-4 and TRBJ1-4; D is undetermined. The germline V and J ends were trimmed by 10 bases and 0 bases, with 9 bases remaining between them. The CDR3 sequence is 13 residues long. CDR3 DNA: TGTGCCACCTCAGACTCAACTAATGAAAAACTGTTTTTT. Translated, it gives CATSDSTNEKLFF.

A single count supports this clone. The V gene is TRBV24-1, the J gene TRBJ1-5; possible D gene TRBD1, 6 bases. Germline lookup yields CDR1 KGHDR and CDR2 SFDVKD. V lost 9 bases and J lost 4, with 15 bases in between. The CDR3 covers 14 residues. For the CDR3, the DNA is TGTGCCACCTGTGGGACAAAACTTAATCAGCCCCAGCATTTT. Translating gives CATCGTKLNQPQHF.

The chain has TRBV7-8 and TRBJ1-3; no firm D call. The V gene's germline CDR1 is SGHVS and CDR2 FQNEAQ. This CDR3 contains 15 residues. With 0 bases removed from V and 0 bases from J, the gap between germline ends came to 6 bases. As DNA, the CDR3 is TGTGCCAGCAGCTTAGCGCCGGGCTCTGGAAACACCATATATTTT. Its translation: CASSLAPGSGNTIYF.

This clone was observed a few times. The chain uses TRBV4-2 and TRBJ1-2, with D possibly TRBD1 on 6 matching bases. Germline V gene sequence: CDR1 LGHNA, CDR2 YNFKEQ. V was pared by 1 base and J by 7 bases, with 16 bases between. This CDR3 is 15 amino acids long. The CDR3: CASSQAGTRMSGYTF. CDR3 DNA sequence: TGTGCCAGCAGCCAAGCCGGGACAAGGATGTCTGGCTACACCTTC.